These 21 T cell receptor beta chains share one sample of origin, sequenced in a study of OX40 agonist ivuxolimab in advanced cancers. The assay was immunoSEQ multiplex PCR, and TCRdb's table has in-frame clones only and misses some. The table records 77,000 or so clones, 87% of them present only once. The material was CD4+ or CD8+ T cells sorted from blood, obtained in a trial of the OX40 agonist ivuxolimab. These receptors originate from an adult with an advanced solid tumor such as melanoma, head and neck, liver or kidney cancer.

The chain has TRBV18 and TRBJ2-1, with D perhaps assigned TRBD1 or TRBD2 (5 bases each). The V end was cut by 10 bases, the J end by 8 bases, with 15 bases between. Germline V gene data show CDR1 as KGHSH and CDR2 as LQKENI. The CDR3 extends over 12 amino acids. The CDR3 sequence: CATGQGLHEQFF. CDR3 coding DNA: TGTGCCACGGGGCAGGGATTGCATGAGCAGTTCTTC.

V is TRBV20-1 and J is TRBJ1-5, with D unresolved. The CDR3 spans 11 residues. Trimming took off 0 bases at V and 14 bases at J, with 11 bases between the two ends. Germline V lookup: CDR1 DFQATT, CDR2 SNEGSKA (reference sequence). The CDR3 DNA is TGCAGTGCTAGAGACAACCTTTACGAGCATTTT. Amino acids: CSARDNLYEHF.

In its sample, this clone was seen a few times. The chain's CDR3 is CASSAGEIGKLFF. In DNA form, the CDR3 reads TGTGCCAGCAGCGCAGGGGAGATTGGGAAACTGTTTTTT. The V gene is TRBV5-6, the J gene TRBJ1-4; a possible D gene is TRBD1 (6 bases). This CDR3 contains 13 residues. Germline-derived CDR1 and CDR2 are SGHDT and YYEEEE. V lost 4 bases to trimming and J lost 11 bases, with 15 bases between them.

J is TRBJ2-3 and V is TRBV7-7; tentatively, D is TRBD2 (6 bases). The CDR3 contains 15 residues. Trimming removed 4 bases at V and 4 bases at J, with 15 bases between. CDR1 is SSHAT and CDR2 is FNYEAQ in the germline V gene (reference sequence). The CDR3 spells CASSSIGGEADTQYF. CDR3 sequence (DNA): TGTGCCAGCAGCTCAATAGGAGGGGAAGCAGATACGCAGTATTTT.

This clone was seen just once. The chain carries TRBV5-4 and TRBJ2-3; D uncertain. CDR1 and CDR2 (germline): SGHNT, YYREEE (reference sequence). The CDR3 loop spans 12 amino acids. The V gene lost 0 bases and the J gene lost 2 bases, with 1 base spanning the gap. In DNA, the CDR3 is TGTGCCAGCAGCTTGGACACAGATACGCAGTATTTT. It is translated as CASSLDTDTQYF.

CDR3 in amino acids: CATAAFQETQYF. The CDR3 nucleotides read TGTGCCACAGCGGCTTTCCAAGAGACCCAGTACTTC. The rearrangement joins TRBV25-1 to TRBJ2-5, with TRBD2 as a possible D gene (5 bases). There are 12 residues in the CDR3. CDR1 is MGHDK, CDR2 SYGVNS, per germline. V lost 10 bases and J lost 1, with 10 bases in between.

The gene calls are TRBV4-1 and TRBJ1-5; 7 bases line up with TRBD1. V gave up 0 bases and J gave up 5 bases; unmatched junction bases: 4. The CDR3 spans 15 residues. Germline assignment: CDR1 MGHRA and CDR2 YSYEKL. CDR3 residues: CASSQDRGNYQPQHF. The CDR3 DNA is TGCGCCAGCAGCCAAGACAGGGGGAACTATCAGCCCCAGCATTTT.

The chain is built from TRBV11-2 and TRBJ1-1; 10 bases line up with TRBD1. This CDR3 contains 15 residues. The trim removed 5 bases at V and 7 bases at J, leaving 10 bases unmatched. Per germline, CDR1 SGHAT and CDR2 FQNNGV. The CDR3 coding sequence is TGTGCCAGCAGCCCAGGACAGGGGGGGTATCGTGAAGCTTTCTTT. Its protein is CASSPGQGGYREAFF.

The gene calls are TRBV6-6 and TRBJ1-3; D unclear. This CDR3 has 11 amino acids. Trimming pared 2 bases from V and 8 bases from J, leaving 4 bases between. Germline-derived CDR1 and CDR2 are MNHNY and SVGAGI (reference sequence). The DNA for the CDR3 is TGTGCCAGCAGTTACGTAGACACCATATATTTT. Amino acids: CASSYVDTIYF.

The V gene is TRBV25-1, the J gene TRBJ2-3; perhaps TRBD1 as D (8 bases). The CDR3 covers 16 residues. Germline CDR1 MGHDK, CDR2 SYGVNS. V lost 4 bases to trimming and J lost 8 bases, with 22 bases between them. The CDR3 loop is CASSGTTGEGIGTQYF. CDR3 DNA: TGTGCCAGCAGTGGGACGACAGGGGAGGGGATAGGTACGCAGTATTTT.

The CDR3 DNA follows: TGCGCCAGCAGCTTGACTACGAATTACAATGAGCAGTTCTTC. Encoded protein: CASSLTTNYNEQFF. The chain recombines TRBV5-1 with TRBJ2-1; D not resolved. CDR1 is SGHRS, CDR2 YFSETQ, per germline. Deletions cut 1 base from V and 4 bases from J, with 9 bases between. The CDR3 contains 14 residues.

The chain recombines TRBV9 with TRBJ1-3, with D unclear. Germline V gene data show CDR1 as SGDLS and CDR2 as YYNGEE. This CDR3 is built from 15 residues. Trimming pared 0 bases from V and 7 bases from J, leaving 14 bases between. The CDR3: CASSVEAMGSNTIYF. CDR3 DNA sequence: TGTGCCAGCAGCGTAGAGGCCATGGGGAGCAACACCATATATTTT.

The chain has TRBV6-1 and TRBJ1-5, with D possibly matching TRBD1 (6 bases). The CDR3 runs 14 residues. Trimming removed 10 bases from V and 2 bases from J, with 15 bases in between. The germline gives CDR1 MNHNS, CDR2 SASEGT. CDR3 in amino acids: CATETGLGNQPQHF. As DNA, the CDR3 is TGTGCCACTGAAACAGGGCTCGGCAATCAGCCCCAGCATTTT.

This chain connects TRBV5-5 to TRBJ1-5; D is unclear. Germline V gene data show CDR1 as SGHKS and CDR2 as YYEKEE (reference sequence). This CDR3 comprises 15 residues. Trimming pared 1 base from V and 5 bases from J, leaving 13 bases between. CDR3 residues: CASSLTPQAYQPQHF. CDR3 in DNA: TGTGCCAGCAGCTTGACCCCACAAGCCTATCAGCCCCAGCATTTT.

The V and J genes are TRBV2 and TRBJ2-1, with D possibly TRBD2 on 5 matching bases. The CDR3 runs to 12 residues. The V end lost 4 bases, the J end lost 7 bases, and 8 bases lay between the germline ends. CDR1 SNHLY and CDR2 FYNNEI come from the germline V gene. The CDR3 nucleotides are TGTGCCAGCAGTGTCACGGGGAATGAGCAGTTCTTC. It translates to CASSVTGNEQFF.

The CDR3 protein is CASSFKSALNYGYTF. The CDR3 DNA reads as TGTGCCAGCAGCTTTAAGTCGGCCCTTAACTATGGCTACACCTTC. The V gene is TRBV7-9, the J gene TRBJ1-2; D not resolved. Germline V CDR1 and CDR2: SEHNR, FQNEAQ (reference sequence). The CDR3 has 15 residues. V lost 3 bases, J lost 1 base, and 12 bases lay in between.

This rearrangement joins TRBV13 to TRBJ2-1; a weak D match, TRBD2 (6 bases). The CDR3 is made up of 13 amino acids. In germline, CDR1 is PRHDT, CDR2 FYEKMQ (reference sequence). The germline V and J ends were trimmed by 6 bases and 5 bases, with 11 bases remaining between them. The CDR3 DNA reads TGTGCCAGCAGGGGGGGAGTGGACAATGAGCAGTTCTTC. Protein product: CASRGGVDNEQFF.

The CDR3 here is CASSNVVGWHRNEQFF. As DNA, the CDR3 is TGTGCCAGCAGTAATGTTGTAGGATGGCATAGGAATGAGCAGTTCTTC. The V gene is TRBV7-9, the J gene TRBJ2-1, with unresolved D. CDR1 SEHNR and CDR2 FQNEAQ come from the germline V gene (reference sequence). The CDR3 loop spans 16 amino acids. V lost 6 bases and J lost 7, with 22 bases in between.

The rearrangement uses TRBV9 and TRBJ1-4; 8 nucleotides line up with TRBD1. This CDR3 is built from 14 residues. J lost 7 bases, V lost 0 bases, and 2 bases had no gene match. Germline assignment: CDR1 SGDLS and CDR2 YYNGEE. CDR3 loop: CASSVAGQGEKLFF. DNA of the CDR3: TGTGCCAGCAGCGTAGCAGGACAGGGTGAAAAACTGTTTTTT.

The chain links TRBV20-1 to TRBJ2-1, with D unclear. V lost 1 base, J lost 12 bases, and 10 bases lay in between. Germline CDR1 reads DFQATT; CDR2 reads SNEGSKA (reference sequence). There are 11 residues in the CDR3. CDR3 in amino acids: CSARAPGGQFF. The CDR3 DNA reads as TGCAGTGCTAGAGCCCCGGGCGGGCAGTTCTTC.

Worth noting for this clone: Additional DNA sequences in this sample encode the identical CDR3. V and J are TRBV6-1 and TRBJ1-5; D gene unclear. V lost 6 bases and J 5 bases, leaving 8 bases between the germline ends. CDR3 length: 12 residues. Germline CDR1 reads MNHNS; CDR2 reads SASEGT. CDR3 sequence reads: CASSRTDQPQHF. CDR3 sequence (DNA): TGTGCCAGCAGCCGCACAGATCAGCCCCAGCATTTT.